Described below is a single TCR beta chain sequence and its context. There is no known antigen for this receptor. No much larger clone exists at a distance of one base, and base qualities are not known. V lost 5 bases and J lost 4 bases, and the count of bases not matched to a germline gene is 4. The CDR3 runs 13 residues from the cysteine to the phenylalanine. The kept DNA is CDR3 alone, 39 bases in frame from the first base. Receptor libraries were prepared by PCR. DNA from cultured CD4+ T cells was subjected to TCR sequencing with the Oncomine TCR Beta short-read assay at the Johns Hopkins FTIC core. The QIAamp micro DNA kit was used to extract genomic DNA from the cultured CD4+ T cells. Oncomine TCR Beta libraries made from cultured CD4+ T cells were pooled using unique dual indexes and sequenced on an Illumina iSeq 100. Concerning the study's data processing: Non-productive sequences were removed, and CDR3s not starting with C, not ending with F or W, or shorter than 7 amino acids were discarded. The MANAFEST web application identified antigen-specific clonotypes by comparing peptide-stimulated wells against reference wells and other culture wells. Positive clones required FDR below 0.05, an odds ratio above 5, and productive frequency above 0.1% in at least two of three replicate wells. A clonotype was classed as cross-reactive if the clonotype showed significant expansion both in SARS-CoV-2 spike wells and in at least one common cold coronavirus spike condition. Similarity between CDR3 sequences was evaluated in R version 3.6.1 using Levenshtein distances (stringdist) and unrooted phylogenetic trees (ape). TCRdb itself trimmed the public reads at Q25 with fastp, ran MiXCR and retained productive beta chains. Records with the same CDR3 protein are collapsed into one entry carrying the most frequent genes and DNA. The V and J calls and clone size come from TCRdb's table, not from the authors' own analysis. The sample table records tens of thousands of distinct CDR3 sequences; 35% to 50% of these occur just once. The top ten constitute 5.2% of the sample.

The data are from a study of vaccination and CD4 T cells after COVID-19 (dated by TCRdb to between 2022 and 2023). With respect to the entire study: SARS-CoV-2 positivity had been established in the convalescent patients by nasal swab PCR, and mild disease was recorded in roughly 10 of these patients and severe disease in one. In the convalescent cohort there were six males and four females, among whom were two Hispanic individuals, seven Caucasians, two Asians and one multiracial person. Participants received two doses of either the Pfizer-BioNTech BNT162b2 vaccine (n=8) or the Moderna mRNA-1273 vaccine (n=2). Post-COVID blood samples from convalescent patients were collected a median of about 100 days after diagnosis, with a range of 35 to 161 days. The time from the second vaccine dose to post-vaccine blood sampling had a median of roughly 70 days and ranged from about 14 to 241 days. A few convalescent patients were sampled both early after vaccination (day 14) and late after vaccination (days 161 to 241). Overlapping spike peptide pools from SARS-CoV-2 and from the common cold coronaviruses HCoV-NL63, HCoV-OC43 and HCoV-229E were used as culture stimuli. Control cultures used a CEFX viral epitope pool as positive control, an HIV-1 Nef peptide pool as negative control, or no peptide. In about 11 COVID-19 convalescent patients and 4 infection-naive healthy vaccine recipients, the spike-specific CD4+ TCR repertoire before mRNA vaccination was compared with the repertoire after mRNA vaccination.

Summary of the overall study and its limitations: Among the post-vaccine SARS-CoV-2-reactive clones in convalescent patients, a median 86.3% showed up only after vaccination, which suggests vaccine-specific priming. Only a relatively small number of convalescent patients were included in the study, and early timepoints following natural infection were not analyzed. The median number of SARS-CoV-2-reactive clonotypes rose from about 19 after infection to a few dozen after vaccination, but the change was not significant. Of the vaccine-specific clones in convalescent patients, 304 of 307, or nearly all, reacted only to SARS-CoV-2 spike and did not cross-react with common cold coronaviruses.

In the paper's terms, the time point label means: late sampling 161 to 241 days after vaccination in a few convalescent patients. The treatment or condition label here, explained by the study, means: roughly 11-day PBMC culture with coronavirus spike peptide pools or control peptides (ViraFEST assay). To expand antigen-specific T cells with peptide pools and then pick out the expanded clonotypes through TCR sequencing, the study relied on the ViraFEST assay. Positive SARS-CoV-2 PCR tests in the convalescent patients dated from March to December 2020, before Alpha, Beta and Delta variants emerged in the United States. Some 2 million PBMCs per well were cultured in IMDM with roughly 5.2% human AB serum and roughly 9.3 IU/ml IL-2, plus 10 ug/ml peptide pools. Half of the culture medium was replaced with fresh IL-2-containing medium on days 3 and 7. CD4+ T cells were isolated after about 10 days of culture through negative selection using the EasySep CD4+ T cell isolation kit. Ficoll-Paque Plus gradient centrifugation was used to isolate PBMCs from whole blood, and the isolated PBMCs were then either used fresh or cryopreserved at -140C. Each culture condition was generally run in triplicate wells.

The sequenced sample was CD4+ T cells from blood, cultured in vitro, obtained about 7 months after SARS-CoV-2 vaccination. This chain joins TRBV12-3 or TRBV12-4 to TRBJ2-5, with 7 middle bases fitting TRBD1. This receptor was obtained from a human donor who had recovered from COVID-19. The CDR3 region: CASSPGQIETQYF. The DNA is TGTGCCAGCAGTCCGGGACAGATAGAGACCCAGTACTTC.